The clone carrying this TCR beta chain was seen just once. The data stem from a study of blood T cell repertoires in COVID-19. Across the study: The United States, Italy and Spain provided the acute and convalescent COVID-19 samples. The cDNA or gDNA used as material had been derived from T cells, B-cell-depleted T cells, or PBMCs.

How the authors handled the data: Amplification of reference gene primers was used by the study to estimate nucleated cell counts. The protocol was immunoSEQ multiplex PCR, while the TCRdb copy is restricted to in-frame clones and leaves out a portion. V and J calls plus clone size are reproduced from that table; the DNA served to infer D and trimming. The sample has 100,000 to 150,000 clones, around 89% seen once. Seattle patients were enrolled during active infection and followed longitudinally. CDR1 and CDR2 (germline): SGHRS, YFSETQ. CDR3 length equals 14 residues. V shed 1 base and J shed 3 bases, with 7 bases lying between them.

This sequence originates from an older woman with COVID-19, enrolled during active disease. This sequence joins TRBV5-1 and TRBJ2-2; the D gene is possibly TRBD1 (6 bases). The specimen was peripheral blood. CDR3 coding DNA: TGCGCCAGCAGCTTGAGGGGGTACACCGGGGAGCTGTTTTTT. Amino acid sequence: CASSLRGYTGELFF. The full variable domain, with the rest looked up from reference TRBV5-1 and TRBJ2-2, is KAGVTQTPRYLIKTRGQQVTLSCSPISGHRSVSWYQQTPGQGLQFLFEYFSETQRNKGNFPGRFSGRQFSNSRSEMNVSTLELGDSALYLCASSLRGYTGELFFGEGSRLTVL.